This passage covers 28 T cell receptor beta chains from one sample sequenced in a study of T cell repertoires in cytomegalovirus infection. TCRdb independently ran MiXCR on the reads; one entry per CDR3 protein. The repertoire consists of 750,000 to 900,000 distinct CDR3 sequences, with about 28% occurring once and the leading ten covering about an eighth. These TCRs' antigens remain unknown. Sequencing was performed on cultured CD8+ T cells from PBMCs, taken from culture after CMV antigen stimulation. The receptor source for this set is a human donor in good health (CMV status not recorded). Some clones in this sample may be carry-over from other donors' samples.

V is TRBV12-5 and J is TRBJ2-5; TRBD1 aligns across 7 bases. This CDR3 contains 11 residues. Germline assignment: CDR1 LGHNT and CDR2 FRNRAP. V lost 10 bases to trimming and J lost 5 bases; unmatched junction nucleotides: 4. The CDR3 reads CATLQGETQYF. As DNA, the CDR3 is TGTGCTACTCTACAGGGGGAGACCCAGTACTTC.

This chain uses TRBV5-5 with TRBJ2-1; possibly TRBD1 for D (5 bases). Trimming took 0 bases from V and 12 from J, leaving 13 bases between them. CDR1 and CDR2 (germline): SGHKS, YYEKEE (reference sequence). This CDR3 spans 13 amino acids. The CDR3, as DNA: TGTGCCAGCAGCTTGGTAGCCCCCCAGGGGCAGTTCTTC. Residues: CASSLVAPQGQFF.

The sample holds one count of this clonotype. As DNA, the CDR3 is TGTGCCAGCAGTCCTTCCCTACCCTACGAGCAGTACTTC. It translates to CASSPSLPYEQYF. The chain couples TRBV3-1 to TRBJ2-7; no clear D. The V end was cut by 6 bases, the J end by 2 bases, with 11 bases between. Germline V gene data show CDR1 as LGHDT and CDR2 as YNNKEL (reference sequence). The CDR3 loop spans 13 amino acids.

This clonotype was counted ten times or more. The genes are TRBV7-2 and TRBJ2-2; 8 bases line up with TRBD2. Germline V gene data show CDR1 as SGHTA and CDR2 as FQGNSA. This CDR3 region has 18 residues. J lost 4 bases, V lost 0 bases, and 10 bases had no gene match. The CDR3 loop reads CASSLASSGGTGTGELFF. The CDR3 nucleotides are TGTGCCAGCAGCTTAGCGTCCAGCGGGGGAACCGGCACCGGGGAGCTGTTTTTT.

This clonotype was picked up many times. The genes are TRBV7-2 and TRBJ2-1; 8 bases map to TRBD2. The V gene's germline CDR1 is SGHTA and CDR2 FQGNSA. The CDR3 consists of 14 residues. Trimming removed 5 bases from V and 4 bases from J; junction bases left unmatched: 4. The CDR3 region has the DNA TGTGCCAGCAGCCCCGGGGGGGTTTACAATGAGCAGTTCTTC. This encodes CASSPGGVYNEQFF. Full variable domain (outside the CDR3, taken from reference TRBV7-2 and TRBJ2-1): GAGVSQSPSNKVTEKGKDVELRCDPISGHTALYWYRQSLGQGLEFLIYFQGNSAPDKSGLPSDRFSAERTGGSVSTLTIQRTQQEDSAVYLCASSPGGVYNEQFFGPGTRLTVL.

J is TRBJ2-7 and V is TRBV20-1; 8 nucleotides agree with TRBD1. The CDR3 is 14 residues long. Losses at the gene ends were 1 base for V and 2 bases for J; bases not matched to a gene: 4. Germline CDR1 reads DFQATT; CDR2 reads SNEGSKA (reference sequence). In DNA form, the CDR3 reads TGCAGTGCTAGAGGGACAGGGCCAGCCTACGAGCAGTACGTC. It yields the protein CSARGTGPAYEQYV.

In its sample, this clonotype was seen a few times. The CDR3 loop is CASSYSKGPGELFF. The CDR3 DNA reads TGTGCCAGCAGTTACTCGAAAGGCCCCGGGGAGCTGTTTTTT. This chain uses TRBV6-6 with TRBJ2-2; D unclear. CDR1 is MNHNY, CDR2 SVGAGI, per germline (reference sequence). The CDR3 has 14 residues. V was pared by 0 bases and J by 6 bases, with 8 bases between.

This chain connects TRBV12-3 or TRBV12-4 to TRBJ2-7, with TRBD2 matching over 7 bases. V lost 8 bases, J lost 3 bases, and 7 bases stayed unmatched. The CDR3 extends over 13 amino acids. The CDR3 protein is CASCTSALYEQYF. DNA for the CDR3: TGTGCCAGCTGCACTAGCGCTCTCTACGAGCAGTACTTC.

This clonotype was counted ten times or more. The V gene is TRBV7-8, the J gene TRBJ2-2; no clear D gene. Trimming shortened V by 0 bases and J by 6 bases, and 8 bases separated the two germline ends. This CDR3 comprises 14 residues. Germline V gene data show CDR1 as SGHVS and CDR2 as FQNEAQ. CDR3 residues: CASSLAEVAGELFF. In nucleotides, the CDR3 is TGTGCCAGCAGCTTAGCCGAAGTGGCCGGGGAGCTGTTTTTT.

The chain is built from TRBV12-3 or TRBV12-4 and TRBJ2-3; a weak D match, TRBD2 (5 bases). The CDR3 is 15 amino acids. V lost 1 base and J 4 bases, leaving 12 bases between the germline ends. The CDR3 region is CASSLDGGAADTQYF. CDR3 DNA sequence: TGTGCCAGCAGTTTAGATGGTGGAGCGGCAGATACGCAGTATTTT.

The table lists this clonotype with many counts. The chain carries TRBV7-2 and TRBJ1-1; 7 nucleotides align to TRBD1. The CDR3 is 16 amino acids. The germline V gene has CDR1 SGHTA and CDR2 FQGNSA. The J segment lost 6 bases and the V segment lost 1 base, leaving 11 bases of the junction unmatched. The CDR3 bases are TGTGCCAGCAGCTTAGGGGACAGCCCCACTTACGCTGAAGCTTTCTTT. Its translation is CASSLGDSPTYAEAFF.

Only a few counts were recorded for this clonotype. The chain has TRBV12-5 and TRBJ1-1; TRBD1 matches at 8 bases. Per germline, CDR1 LGHNT and CDR2 FRNRAP. V was clipped by 3 bases and J by 0 bases; unmatched bases: 9. The CDR3 has 17 residues. This CDR3 is CASGFTTGGDLNTEAFF. In nucleotides, the CDR3 is TGTGCTAGTGGTTTTACTACAGGGGGTGACTTGAACACTGAAGCTTTCTTT.

The V and J genes are TRBV7-2 and TRBJ2-5, with a possible D match to TRBD2 (7 bases). The V gene's germline CDR1 is SGHTA and CDR2 FQGNSA. The CDR3 runs 15 residues. V lost 5 bases and J 5 bases, leaving 18 bases between the germline ends. CDR3 sequence: CASSPVAGARETQYF. CDR3 sequence (DNA): TGTGCCAGCAGCCCGGTGGCGGGGGCAAGGGAGACCCAGTACTTC.

The chain joins TRBV19 to TRBJ1-5; 10 bases align to TRBD1. V trimming: 5 bases; J trimming: 6 bases; junction bases outside the gene matches: 13. The CDR3 totals 17 residues. The germline CDR1 and CDR2 sequences are LNHDA and SQIVND (reference sequence). For the CDR3, the DNA is TGTGCCAGTAGTTCATGGGACAGGGGCCCACGGGGTCAGCCCCAGCATTTT. Translation gives CASSSWDRGPRGQPQHF.

This sequence joins TRBV7-8 and TRBJ2-7; TRBD1 matches at 7 bases. Germline loops: CDR1 SGHVS, CDR2 FQNEAQ. Trimming cost V 5 bases and J 4 bases; bases outside gene matches: 5. The CDR3 contains 13 residues. CDR3 coding DNA: TGTGCCAGCAGCATCGGGACAGAATACGAGCAGTACTTC. It codes for CASSIGTEYEQYF.

The rearrangement links TRBV4-2 to TRBJ2-3; D is unclear. This CDR3 contains 20 residues. Germline values: CDR1 LGHNA, CDR2 YNFKEQ. V was shortened by 4 bases and J by 6 bases, with 32 bases between the two germline ends. CDR3 sequence: CASSPHLSKDLEELADTQYF. CDR3 coding DNA: TGTGCCAGCAGCCCTCACCTTTCCAAAGATCTAGAAGAGCTGGCGGATACGCAGTATTTT.

The chain has TRBV6-2 or TRBV6-3 and TRBJ1-5; 7 nucleotides agree with TRBD1. The V gene end was trimmed by 4 bases and the J gene end by 0 bases; junction bases not matched to a gene: 9. CDR3 length: 17 amino acids. Germline CDR1 and CDR2: MNHEY and SVGEGT. CDR3 loop: CASSSRDSLYSNQPQHF. The CDR3, as DNA: TGTGCCAGCAGTTCCAGGGACAGTTTATATAGCAATCAGCCCCAGCATTTT.

This clonotype was found many times. V gene TRBV6-5 combines with J gene TRBJ2-7; 11 positions match TRBD1. This CDR3 region has 18 residues. V lost 5 bases, J lost 3 bases, and 15 bases stayed unmatched. The germline gives CDR1 MNHEY, CDR2 SVGAGI. This CDR3 is CASSNSGQGDSSGYEQYF. CDR3 nucleotide sequence: TGTGCCAGCAGTAATTCGGGACAGGGGGATTCTTCGGGCTACGAGCAGTACTTC.

The chain carries TRBV7-9 and TRBJ2-5; D is unclear. The CDR3 has 14 amino acids. Looked up from germline, CDR1 is SEHNR and CDR2 is FQNEAQ (reference sequence). The germline V and J ends were trimmed by 5 bases and 1 base, with 11 bases remaining between them. CDR3 protein: CASSPLDGQETQYF. CDR3 DNA: TGTGCCAGCAGCCCCCTTGACGGCCAAGAGACCCAGTACTTC.

The V gene is TRBV7-9, the J gene TRBJ1-4, with D unclear. Deletions cut 5 bases from V and 0 bases from J, with 13 bases between. Looked up from germline, CDR1 is SEHNR and CDR2 is FQNEAQ (reference sequence). CDR3 length: 16 residues. CDR3 region: CASSPGRRPTNEKLFF. The CDR3 DNA follows: TGTGCCAGCAGCCCTGGACGGCGTCCAACTAATGAAAAACTGTTTTTT.

About this clonotype itself: The junction departs from germline at one end; a sequencing error may be responsible. The chain couples TRBV4-1 to TRBJ2-7; D remains unclear. The germline gives CDR1 MGHRA, CDR2 YSYEKL. The length of the CDR3 is 14 residues. The CDR3 loop is CASSQDLTGFEQYF. The CDR3 DNA follows: TGTGCCAGCAGCCAAGATCTAACCGGGTTCGAGCAGTACTTC.

The chain links TRBV2 to TRBJ1-2, with D perhaps matching TRBD1 (6 bases). This CDR3 is 13 amino acids long. With 3 bases removed from V and 4 bases from J, the gap between germline ends came to 9 bases. The germline CDR1 and CDR2 sequences are SNHLY and FYNNEI. The CDR3 DNA follows: TGTGCCAGCAGTGACGCAGGGGCCTATGGCTACACCTTC. Its translation is CASSDAGAYGYTF. The full variable domain, rest sourced from reference TRBV2 and TRBJ1-2, is EPEVTQTPSHQVTQMGQEVILRCVPISNHLYFYWYRQILGQKVEFLVSFYNNEISEKSEIFDDQFSVERPDGSNFTLKIRSTKLEDSAMYFCASSDAGAYGYTFGSGTRLTVV.

For the CDR3, the DNA is TGTGCCATCAGGGTTAAAGCGGGGGGGCAAGATACGCAGTATTTT. This codes for CAIRVKAGGQDTQYF. The chain carries TRBV10-3 and TRBJ2-3, with 10 bases lining up with TRBD2. Germline loops: CDR1 ENHRY, CDR2 SYGVKD. This CDR3 contains 15 residues. Trimming at V came to 6 bases and at J to 5 bases, leaving 8 bases not matched to a gene.

V usage is TRBV9 and J usage is TRBJ2-1; 9 positions match TRBD2. The CDR3 contains 15 residues. V was pared by 2 bases and J by 8 bases, with 8 bases of the junction left unmatched. The germline V gene has CDR1 SGDLS and CDR2 YYNGEE. The CDR3 region has the DNA TGTGCCAGCAGCGTCCTCGGGACTAGCAAGGATGAGCAGTTCTTC. Its protein is CASSVLGTSKDEQFF.

This clonotype turned up a few times. The chain carries TRBV3-1 and TRBJ1-2, with TRBD1 identical over 7 bases. The CDR3 consists of 15 residues. Germline V gene data show CDR1 as LGHDT and CDR2 as YNNKEL (reference sequence). The trim removed 0 bases at V and 4 bases at J, leaving 5 bases unmatched. The chain's CDR3 is CASSQDLDRAYGYTF. CDR3 coding DNA: TGTGCCAGCAGCCAAGACCTCGACAGGGCCTATGGCTACACCTTC.

This clonotype was recorded a few times. V is TRBV27 and J is TRBJ2-7, with 7 nucleotides matching TRBD2. The V gene's germline CDR1 is MNHEY and CDR2 SMNVEV (reference sequence). V shed 5 bases and J 2 bases; nucleotides not matched to a gene: 6. This CDR3 is 14 amino acids long. Written as DNA, the CDR3 is TGTGCCAGCAGTCCTTATCGGGGGGCCTACGAGCAGTACGTC. Protein sequence: CASSPYRGAYEQYV.

This clonotype was counted a few times. The chain carries TRBV27 and TRBJ2-3; D is possibly TRBD1 or TRBD2 (5 bases each). The CDR3 is made up of 13 amino acids. Trimming took off 9 bases at V and 3 bases at J, with 13 bases between the two ends. CDR1 and CDR2 (germline): MNHEY, SMNVEV (reference sequence). The CDR3 DNA reads TGTGCCAGTTGTCGGGACGCGACAGATACGCAGTATTTT. This sequence encodes CASCRDATDTQYF.

Many counts were recorded for this clonotype. The chain couples TRBV2 to TRBJ2-7; D is undetermined. The ends were cut back, 1 base at V and 3 bases at J, with 4 bases in the middle. CDR3 size: 12 residues. Germline assignment: CDR1 SNHLY and CDR2 FYNNEI. CDR3 in DNA: TGTGCCAGCAGTGAAGGGTTCTACGAGCAGTACTTC. This sequence encodes CASSEGFYEQYF.